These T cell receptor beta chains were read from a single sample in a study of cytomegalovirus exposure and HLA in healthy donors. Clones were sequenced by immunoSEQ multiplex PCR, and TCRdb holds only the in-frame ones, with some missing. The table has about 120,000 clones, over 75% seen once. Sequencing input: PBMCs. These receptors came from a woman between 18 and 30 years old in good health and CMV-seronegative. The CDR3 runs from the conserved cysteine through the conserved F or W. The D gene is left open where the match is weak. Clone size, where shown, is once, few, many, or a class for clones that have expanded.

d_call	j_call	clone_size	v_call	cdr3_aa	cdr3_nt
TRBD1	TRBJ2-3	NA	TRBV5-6	CASSLGQTSTDTQYF	TGTGCCAGCAGCCTGGGACAGACTAGCACAGATACGCAGTATTTT
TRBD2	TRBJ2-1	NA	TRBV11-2	CASRLLVGGDNEQFF	TGTGCCAGCAGGTTACTAGTGGGGGGGGACAATGAGCAGTTCTTC
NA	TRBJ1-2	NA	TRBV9	CASSGPTGDYGYTF	TGTGCCAGCAGCGGCCCTACAGGTGACTATGGCTACACCTTC
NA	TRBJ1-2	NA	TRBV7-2	CASSSQGSDYGYTF	TGTGCCAGCAGCTCTCAGGGGTCCGACTATGGCTACACCTTC
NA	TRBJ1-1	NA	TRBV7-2	CASRKGRGEGTEAFF	TGTGCCAGCAGAAAGGGTAGGGGCGAAGGAACTGAAGCTTTCTTT
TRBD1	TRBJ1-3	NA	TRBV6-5	CASRRTGAGNTIYF	TGTGCCAGCAGAAGGACAGGGGCTGGAAACACCATATATTTT
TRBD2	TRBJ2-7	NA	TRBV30	CACSLAGGSYEQYF	TGTGCCTGCTCACTAGCGGGGGGGTCCTACGAGCAGTACTTC
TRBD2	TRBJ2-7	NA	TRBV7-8	CASSVTSAAYEQYF	TGTGCCAGCAGCGTCACTAGCGCCGCGTACGAGCAGTACTTC
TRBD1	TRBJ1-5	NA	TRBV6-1	CASNREGGAGQPQHF	TGTGCCAGCAACCGGGAAGGGGGCGCAGGGCAGCCCCAGCATTTT
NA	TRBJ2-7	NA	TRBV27	CASSLKDTISYEQYF	TGTGCCAGCAGTTTAAAGGACACCATCTCCTACGAGCAGTACTTC
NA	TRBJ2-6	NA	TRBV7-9	CSSSSKSSGANVLTF	TGTTCCAGCAGCTCTAAGAGCTCTGGGGCCAACGTCCTGACTTTC
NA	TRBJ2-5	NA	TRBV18	CASSQHNQETQYF	TGTGCCAGCTCACAACACAATCAAGAGACCCAGTACTTC
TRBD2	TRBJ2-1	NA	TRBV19	CASSIDLPLAGGLSNEQFF	TGTGCCAGTAGTATAGATCTGCCCCTAGCGGGAGGGTTATCTAATGAGCAGTTCTTC
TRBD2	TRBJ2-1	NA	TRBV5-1	CASSSMSGGYNEQFF	TGCGCCAGCAGCTCGATGAGCGGGGGTTACAATGAGCAGTTCTTC
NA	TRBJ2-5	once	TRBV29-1	CSVEGGLSGIETQYF	TGCAGCGTTGAAGGAGGACTATCTGGCATAGAGACCCAGTACTTC
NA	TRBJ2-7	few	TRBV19	CASSIDRGREQYF	TGTGCCAGTAGTATAGATCGGGGGAGGGAGCAGTACTTC
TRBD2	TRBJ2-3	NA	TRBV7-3	CASSLGFPGLGANTDTQYF	TGTGCCAGCAGCTTAGGGTTCCCGGGACTAGGGGCTAACACAGATACGCAGTATTTT
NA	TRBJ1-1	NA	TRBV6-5	CASSYSVSGVSTEAFF	TGTGCCAGCAGTTACTCGGTGTCCGGGGTTAGCACTGAAGCTTTCTTT
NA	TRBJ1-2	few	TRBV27	CASSLGGGNYGYTF	TGTGCCAGCAGCCTGGGAGGGGGGAACTATGGCTACACCTTC
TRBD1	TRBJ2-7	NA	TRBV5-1	CASSLDMRQGSYEQYF	TGCGCCAGCAGCTTGGATATGCGACAGGGGTCCTACGAGCAGTACTTC
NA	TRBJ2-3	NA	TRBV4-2	CASSRYGADTQYF	TGTGCCAGCAGCCGCTATGGTGCAGATACGCAGTATTTT
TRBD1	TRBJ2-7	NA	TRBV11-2	CASSIGTAYEQYF	TGTGCCAGCAGCATCGGGACAGCTTACGAGCAGTACTTC
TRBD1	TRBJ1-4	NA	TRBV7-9	CASTRGPNEKLFF	TGTGCCAGCACAAGGGGGCCTAATGAAAAACTGTTTTTT
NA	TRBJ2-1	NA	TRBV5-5	CASSWQGRNEQFF	TGTGCCAGCAGCTGGCAGGGTCGCAATGAGCAGTTCTTC
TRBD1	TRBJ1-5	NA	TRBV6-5	CASSYSRTGVNQPQHF	TGTGCCAGCAGTTACTCACGGACAGGGGTCAATCAGCCCCAGCATTTT
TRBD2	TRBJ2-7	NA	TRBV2	CASSELAGRAKQYF	TGTGCCAGCAGTGAGCTAGCGGGCCGGGCGAAGCAGTACTTC
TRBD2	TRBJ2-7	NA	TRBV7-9	CASSLGREPALYEQYF	TGTGCCAGCAGCCTTGGGAGGGAGCCAGCCCTCTACGAGCAGTACTTC
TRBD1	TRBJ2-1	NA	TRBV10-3	CAISEVRDRSTYNEQFF	TGTGCCATCAGTGAGGTGAGGGACAGGTCGACCTACAATGAGCAGTTCTTC
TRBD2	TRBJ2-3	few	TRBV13	CASSPSERGNTDTQYF	TGTGCCAGCAGCCCATCCGAGCGGGGAAACACAGATACGCAGTATTTT
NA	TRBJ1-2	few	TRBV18	CASSGYYGYTF	TGTGCCAGCTCCGGGTACTATGGCTACACCTTC
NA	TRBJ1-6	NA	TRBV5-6	CASSLGDTYSPLHF	TGTGCCAGCAGCTTGGGGGACACCTATTCACCCCTCCACTTT
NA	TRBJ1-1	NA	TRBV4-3	CASSQGQGFMFTEAFF	TGCGCCAGCAGCCAAGGGCAGGGGTTTATGTTCACTGAAGCTTTCTTT
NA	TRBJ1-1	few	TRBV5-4	CASSFTVNTEAFF	TGTGCCAGCAGCTTTACAGTGAACACTGAAGCTTTCTTT
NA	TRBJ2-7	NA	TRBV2	CASTRWTEYEQYF	TGTGCCAGCACTCGGTGGACAGAATACGAGCAGTACTTC
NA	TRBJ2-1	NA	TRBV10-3	CAISEGTKRYNEQFF	TGTGCCATCAGTGAGGGCACTAAGAGGTACAATGAGCAGTTCTTC
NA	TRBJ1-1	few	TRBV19	CASSIPGVNTEAFF	TGTGCCAGTAGTATCCCAGGGGTGAACACTGAAGCTTTCTTT
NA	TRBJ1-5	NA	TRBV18	CASSQTGRDQPQHF	TGTGCCAGCTCACAAACAGGGAGGGATCAGCCCCAGCATTTT
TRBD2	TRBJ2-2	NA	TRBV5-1	CASSLASGRVTGELFF	TGCGCCAGCAGCTTGGCTAGCGGGAGGGTCACCGGGGAGCTGTTTTTT
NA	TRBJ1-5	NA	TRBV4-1	CASSQGRGGYQPQHF	TGCGCCAGCAGCCAAGGGCGCGGCGGGTATCAGCCCCAGCATTTT
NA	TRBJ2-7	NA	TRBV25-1	CASSEVQWPYEQYF	TGTGCCAGCAGTGAGGTCCAATGGCCCTACGAGCAGTACTTC
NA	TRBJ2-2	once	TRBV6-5	CASSYGVGGTGELFF	TGTGCCAGCAGTTACGGGGTGGGGGGCACCGGGGAGCTGTTTTTT
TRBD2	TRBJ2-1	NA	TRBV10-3	CAISGARTSDNEQFF	TGTGCCATCAGTGGGGCCCGGACTAGCGACAATGAGCAGTTCTTC
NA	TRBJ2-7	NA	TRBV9	CASSVGLPTWEQYF	TGTGCCAGCAGCGTAGGGCTCCCAACCTGGGAGCAGTACTTC
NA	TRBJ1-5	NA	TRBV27	CASSLVGVGQPQHF	TGTGCCAGCAGTTTAGTAGGGGTAGGTCAGCCCCAGCATTTT
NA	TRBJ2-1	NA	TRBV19	CASSIVQNNEQFF	TGTGCCAGTAGTATAGTTCAGAACAATGAGCAGTTCTTC
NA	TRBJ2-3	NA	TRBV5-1	CASRAWGESTDTQYF	TGCGCCAGCAGGGCCTGGGGGGAAAGCACAGATACGCAGTATTTT
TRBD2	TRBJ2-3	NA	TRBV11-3	CASSLGLAGALGGDTQYF	TGTGCCAGCAGCTTAGGACTTGCGGGAGCGCTTGGCGGAGATACGCAGTATTTT
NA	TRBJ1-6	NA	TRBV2	CASIGDNSPLHF	TGTGCCAGCATCGGAGATAATTCACCCCTCCACTTT
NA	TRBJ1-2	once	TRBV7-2	CASSLSWGVYGYTF	TGTGCCAGCAGCTTATCGTGGGGAGTCTATGGCTACACCTTC
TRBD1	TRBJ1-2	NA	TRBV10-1	CASSSGQGYGYTF	TGCGCCAGCAGTTCGGGACAGGGTTATGGCTACACCTTC
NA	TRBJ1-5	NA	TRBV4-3	CASSQGRNQPQHF	TGCGCCAGCAGCCAAGGGCGGAATCAGCCCCAGCATTTT
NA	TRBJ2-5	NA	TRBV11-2	CASSLPGREGETQYF	TGTGCCAGCAGCTTACCGGGCAGGGAAGGAGAGACCCAGTACTTC
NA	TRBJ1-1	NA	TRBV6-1	CASSEDRRRRGTEAFF	TGTGCCAGCAGTGAGGATCGGCGACGGAGAGGTACTGAAGCTTTCTTT